The next 27 T cell receptor beta chains were all read from a single sample in a study of neurological immune-mediated disorders. MiXCR, run by TCRdb on the 5' RACE reads, gives a single entry per CDR3 protein. The sample records 70,000 or so distinct CDR3 sequences, 3.2% being singletons. The sequenced material came from PBMCs. These TCRs come from a woman aged 50 to 60 with multiple sclerosis.

This clonotype appeared many times. V usage is TRBV14 and J usage is TRBJ2-5; D might be TRBD1 (5 bases). CDR1 and CDR2 from the germline V gene are SGHDN and FVKESK. Trimming pared 0 bases from V and 5 bases from J, leaving 13 bases between. The CDR3 totals 15 residues. The CDR3 sequence: CASSQEVGRAETQYF. The CDR3, as DNA: TGTGCCAGCAGCCAAGAAGTGGGCAGGGCTGAGACCCAGTACTTC.

This clonotype was seen many times. The chain links TRBV6-2 or TRBV6-3 to TRBJ2-1; no clear D gene. This CDR3 has 14 amino acids. Looked up from germline, CDR1 is MNHEY and CDR2 is SVGEGT. With 2 bases removed from V and 9 bases from J, the gap between germline ends came to 14 bases. The CDR3 sequence is CASSYDPTVLEQFF. The CDR3, as DNA: TGTGCCAGCAGTTACGATCCAACAGTGCTTGAGCAGTTCTTC.

This clonotype has at least ten counts. The chain uses TRBV12-3 or TRBV12-4 and TRBJ2-4; possible D gene TRBD2, 5 bases. V lost 5 bases and J 0 bases, leaving 11 bases between the germline ends. The length of the CDR3 is 15 residues. CDR3 DNA sequence: TGTGCCAGCAGTCCTACTAGACTAGCCAAAAACATTCAGTACTTC. Translated: CASSPTRLAKNIQYF.

This clonotype was recorded at least ten times. This chain links TRBV20-1 with TRBJ2-7; D possibly uses TRBD1 or TRBD2 (5 bases each). Germline values: CDR1 DFQATT, CDR2 SNEGSKA (reference sequence). Trimming pared 3 bases from V and 4 bases from J, leaving 19 bases between. The length of the CDR3 is 15 residues. CDR3: CSASLGDFVGYEQYV. The CDR3 DNA reads TGCAGTGCTAGTCTGGGGGATTTCGTGGGGTACGAGCAGTACGTC.

Ten or more counts support this clonotype. The genes are TRBV14 and TRBJ2-3; no clear D gene. Germline loops: CDR1 SGHDN, CDR2 FVKESK. This CDR3 is built from 12 residues. The V end was cut by 3 bases, the J end by 3 bases, with 4 bases between. DNA for the CDR3: TGTGCCAGCAGCCACCTGACAGATACGCAGTATTTT. This sequence encodes CASSHLTDTQYF.

This clonotype was seen repeatedly, ten times or more. The chain employs TRBV10-3 and TRBJ2-5, with D uncertain. The V end lost 4 bases, the J end lost 3 bases, and 9 bases lay between the germline ends. Germline lookup yields CDR1 ENHRY and CDR2 SYGVKD. The CDR3 has 13 residues. This CDR3 is CAISVRQEETQYF. The CDR3 region has the DNA TGTGCCATCAGTGTCCGACAAGAAGAGACCCAGTACTTC.

This clonotype was picked up many times. V and J are TRBV20-1 and TRBJ2-5; TRBD1 agrees at 12 bases. Germline trimming cut 3 bases from V and 5 bases from J; bases unmatched to any gene: 7. This CDR3 has 15 amino acids. Germline V gives CDR1 DFQATT, CDR2 SNEGSKA (reference sequence). CDR3 coding DNA: TGCAGTGCTAGTCCGGGACAGGGGGCTTTTGAGACCCAGTACTTC. It specifies CSASPGQGAFETQYF.

The sample holds many counts of this clonotype. The chain employs TRBV9 and TRBJ2-1, with TRBD2 matching 11 bases. The CDR3 contains 15 residues. Losses at the gene ends were 0 bases for V and 5 bases for J; bases not matched to a gene: 1. Germline V gene sequence: CDR1 SGDLS, CDR2 YYNGEE. Here the CDR3 reads CASSVGLAGHNEQFF. CDR3 sequence (DNA): TGTGCCAGCAGCGTAGGACTAGCGGGGCACAATGAGCAGTTCTTC.

In its sample, this clonotype was seen many times. The J gene is TRBJ1-5, the V gene TRBV7-9; TRBD1 matches at 9 bases. This CDR3 has 16 residues. Trimming at V came to 5 bases and at J to 3 bases, leaving 8 bases not matched to a gene. CDR1 is SEHNR, CDR2 FQNEAQ, per germline (reference sequence). For the CDR3, the DNA is TGTGCCAGCAGCGCCCCGGGACAGGGCAACAATCAGCCCCAGCATTTT. Its protein product is CASSAPGQGNNQPQHF.

This clonotype was seen at least ten times. The CDR3 sequence is CASNKSVNPNEQFF. CDR3 sequence (DNA): TGTGCCAGCAACAAGTCGGTAAATCCCAATGAGCAGTTCTTC. The chain uses TRBV6-7 and TRBJ2-1; D gene uncertain. TRBV6-7 is an ORF, and what it does is uncertain. Trimming stripped 7 bases from V and 6 bases from J, with 16 bases between. The CDR3 spans 14 residues.

This clonotype was seen ten or more times. This chain connects TRBV7-9 to TRBJ2-1, with D possibly TRBD2 on 6 matching bases. Trimming took 6 bases from V and 4 from J, leaving 19 bases between them. Germline V lookup: CDR1 SEHNR, CDR2 FQNEAQ (reference sequence). CDR3 size: 16 residues. CDR3 sequence: CASSPEGGGVYNEQFF. CDR3 in DNA: TGTGCCAGCAGTCCTGAGGGAGGCGGGGTATACAATGAGCAGTTCTTC.

This clonotype was counted ten times or more. Here the CDR3 reads CASSLGSRARAPLGAEAFF. The CDR3, as DNA: TGTGCCAGCAGCTTAGGCAGCCGCGCCCGGGCACCTTTAGGCGCTGAAGCTTTCTTT. This chain links TRBV7-2 with TRBJ1-1, with unresolved D. The germline V gene has CDR1 SGHTA and CDR2 FQGNSA. CDR3 length equals 19 residues. The V end lost 1 base, the J end lost 6 bases, and 27 bases lay between the germline ends.

This clonotype showed up many times. The chain has TRBV19 and TRBJ1-5, with D tentatively TRBD1 (6 bases). The CDR3 runs 15 residues. With 6 bases removed from V and 2 bases from J, the gap between germline ends came to 14 bases. Germline lookup yields CDR1 LNHDA and CDR2 SQIVND (reference sequence). The CDR3 protein is CASRWGDTGNQPQHF. In DNA form, the CDR3 reads TGTGCCAGTAGATGGGGGGACACGGGCAATCAGCCCCAGCATTTT.

This clonotype was picked up many times. The V and J genes are TRBV12-3 or TRBV12-4 and TRBJ2-1, with TRBD2 identical over 13 bases. V lost 1 base and J lost 4; bases outside the gene matches: 7. The CDR3 is 18 residues long. CDR3 DNA sequence: TGTGCCAGCAGTTTAGGGAGGACTAGCGGGAGAAATTACAATGAGCAGTTCTTC. Protein: CASSLGRTSGRNYNEQFF.

This clonotype has at least ten counts. This chain uses TRBV20-1 with TRBJ2-1; 7 bases are a match to TRBD2. CDR3 length: 14 residues. The junction had 8 bases not matched to a gene; V was cut back by 1 base and J by 8 bases. Germline CDR1 DFQATT, CDR2 SNEGSKA (reference sequence). The CDR3 coding sequence is TGCAGTGCTAGAGGCGGACTAGTTGTGTATGAGCAGTTCTTC. Translated: CSARGGLVVYEQFF.

This clonotype has a count of ten or more. The chain couples TRBV5-1 to TRBJ2-7, with 8 nucleotides matching TRBD1. The CDR3 contains 15 residues. Looked up from germline, CDR1 is SGHRS and CDR2 is YFSETQ. The V segment lost 7 bases and the J segment 6 bases; nucleotides outside the gene matches: 15. The CDR3 region has the DNA TGCGCCAGCCGAAAAATGGGGGGACAGGCAACCGAGCAGTACTTC. Protein: CASRKMGGQATEQYF. The full variable domain, rest sourced from reference TRBV5-1 and TRBJ2-7, is KAGVTQTPRYLIKTRGQQVTLSCSPISGHRSVSWYQQTPGQGLQFLFEYFSETQRNKGNFPGRFSGRQFSNSRSEMNVSTLELGDSALYLCASRKMGGQATEQYFGPGTRLTVT.

This clonotype was detected many times. The chain carries TRBV29-1 and TRBJ1-1, with D perhaps TRBD1 (6 bases). Germline values: CDR1 SQVTM, CDR2 ANQGSEA. Between the trimmed V and J ends, which lost 6 bases and 4 bases, there was a span of 15 bases. This CDR3 has 13 residues. CDR3 DNA sequence: TGCAGCGTCCGACAGGTTCGCGGCACTGAAGCTTTCTTT. Amino acid sequence: CSVRQVRGTEAFF. Drawing the rest from reference TRBV29-1 and TRBJ1-1, the complete variable domain is SAVISQKPSRDICQRGTSLTIQCQVDSQVTMMFWYRQQPGQSLTLIATANQGSEATYESGFVIDKFPISRPNLTFSTLTVSNMSPEDSSIYLCSVRQVRGTEAFFGQGTRLTVV.

This clonotype was counted ten times or more. The rearrangement links TRBV5-1 to TRBJ2-3; 11 bases align to TRBD2. This CDR3 has 17 residues. With V trimmed by 0 bases and J by 4 bases, 7 bases remained unmatched. The germline CDR1 and CDR2 sequences are SGHRS and YFSETQ. CDR3 DNA: TGCGCCAGCAGCTTGGAGGTGCTAGCGGGAGGACCAGATACGCAGTATTTT. Translated: CASSLEVLAGGPDTQYF.

This clonotype was counted many times. The chain has TRBV29-1 and TRBJ1-2; 8 positions match TRBD1. Losses at the gene ends were 5 bases for V and 7 bases for J; bases not matched to a gene: 15. The germline V gene encodes CDR1 SQVTM and CDR2 ANQGSEA. The CDR3 length is 15 residues. DNA of the CDR3: TGCAGCGTTAGGAGGGGACAGGCCCATCTTGGTGGCTACACCTTC. This translates into CSVRRGQAHLGGYTF.

In this sample, this clonotype turned up many times. The chain joins TRBV3-1 to TRBJ1-5; 12 positions match TRBD1. The trim removed 4 bases at V and 6 bases at J, leaving 7 bases unmatched. The CDR3 is 16 amino acids. The germline V gene has CDR1 LGHDT and CDR2 YNNKEL (reference sequence). CDR3 sequence: CASSRGTGGSGQPQHF. The CDR3 bases are TGTGCCAGCAGCCGAGGGACAGGGGGCTCTGGTCAGCCCCAGCATTTT.

In this sample, this clonotype turned up many times. The chain recombines TRBV20-1 with TRBJ2-5, with D perhaps given as TRBD1 or TRBD2 (5 bases each). This CDR3 spans 16 amino acids. V lost 4 bases and J 2 bases, leaving 20 bases between the germline ends. Germline values: CDR1 DFQATT, CDR2 SNEGSKA (reference sequence). The CDR3 is CSATSSGTWLQETQYF. CDR3 nucleotides: TGCAGTGCTACCTCGTCCGGGACGTGGCTACAAGAGACCCAGTACTTC.

In its sample, this clonotype was seen many times. The chain combines TRBV25-1 with TRBJ1-3; D unresolved. The V end lost 5 bases, the J end lost 0 bases, and 8 bases lay between the germline ends. The CDR3 covers 14 residues. Germline values: CDR1 MGHDK, CDR2 SYGVNS. CDR3 nucleotides: TGTGCCAGCAGTTTCAGTACCTCTGGAAACACCATATATTTT. As protein: CASSFSTSGNTIYF.

In this sample, this clonotype turned up many times. The chain uses TRBV5-1 and TRBJ1-2; D is unresolved. With 5 bases removed from V and 0 bases from J, the gap between germline ends came to 17 bases. Germline V gene lookup returns CDR1 SGHRS and CDR2 YFSETQ. The CDR3 is made up of 16 amino acids. The CDR3 DNA reads TGCGCCAGCAGGGTCGGACGGGGAGGTTCTAACTATGGCTACACCTTC. Protein sequence: CASRVGRGGSNYGYTF.

There are many counts of this clonotype. This chain uses TRBV20-1 with TRBJ2-2, with no clear D. CDR1 DFQATT and CDR2 SNEGSKA come from the germline V gene (reference sequence). The CDR3 has 12 residues. V shed 6 bases and J shed 7 bases, with 12 bases lying between them. CDR3: CSALIGIGELFF. CDR3 in DNA: TGCAGTGCCTTGATCGGTATCGGGGAGCTGTTTTTT.

The chain has TRBV3-1 and TRBJ1-1; tentative D call: TRBD1 (5 bases). CDR3 length: 15 residues. Germline V gene sequence: CDR1 LGHDT, CDR2 YNNKEL (reference sequence). Trimming took off 7 bases at V and 5 bases at J, with 20 bases between the two ends. The CDR3 sequence is CASTEIWKGRTEAFF. The CDR3 DNA sequence: TGTGCCAGCACCGAGATTTGGAAGGGGAGGACTGAAGCTTTCTTT.

In its sample, this clonotype was seen many times. The rearrangement joins TRBV28 to TRBJ1-6; 7 nucleotides line up with TRBD1. J lost 7 bases, V lost 4 bases, and 4 bases had no gene match. The CDR3 spans 14 residues. Germline loops: CDR1 MDHEN, CDR2 SYDVKM. The CDR3 bases are TGTGCCAGCAGTTCAGGGGGACTCAATTCACCCCTCCACTTT. This sequence encodes CASSSGGLNSPLHF.

This clonotype showed up many times. This chain links TRBV5-1 with TRBJ2-3; D ambiguous. The CDR3 runs 15 residues. Trimming took off 5 bases at V and 0 bases at J, with 13 bases between the two ends. CDR1 SGHRS and CDR2 YFSETQ come from the germline V gene. The CDR3 region is CASRFGFYSTDTQYF. The DNA for the CDR3 is TGCGCCAGCAGATTTGGATTCTATAGCACAGATACGCAGTATTTT.